This T cell receptor (beta chain) was identified during a study of a mutant IDH1 vaccine in newly diagnosed glioma. Study information: The patients received vaccinations eight times, in weeks 1, 3, 5, 7, 11, 15, 19 and 23. Following radiotherapy alone, or alongside temozolomide cycles, vaccination was started after an interval of 4-6 weeks.

Indicated time point: week 5, during vaccination. Alongside topical imiquimod, each dose of vaccine comprised 300 ug of mutant IDH1 20-mer peptide. Astrocytomas found in donors were new, WHO grade 3 or 4, IDH1-mutant and ATRX-lost. In the case of this clone: Its antigen is unidentified.

Profiling relied on immunoSEQ multiplex PCR, and the TCRdb table lists in-frame clones only, not all of them. The repertoire holds over 35,000 clones, with approximately 90% as singletons. Germline V CDR1 and CDR2: MDHEN, SYDVKM. After removal of 6 bases from V and 8 bases from J, the junction contained 5 bases not matched to a gene. There are 13 residues in the CDR3. The rearrangement joins TRBV28 to TRBJ1-4; 8 positions agree with TRBD1. The clonotype was recovered from a man aged 45-65 years with glioma. The sequencing used PBMCs, collected from a glioma patient whose treatment included an IDH1 peptide vaccine. The CDR3: CASRDRGNEKLFF. The CDR3 nucleotides read TGTGCCAGCAGAGACAGGGGAAACGAAAAACTGTTTTTT.